This TCR beta chain was retrieved from a study of blood T cell repertoires in COVID-19. Study-wide background: The origin of the acute and convalescent COVID-19 samples was the United States, Italy and Spain. The cDNA or gDNA used as material had been derived from T cells, B-cell-depleted T cells, or PBMCs.

The authors' processing: Amplified reference gene primers provided the basis for estimating nucleated cell counts. The repertoire was sequenced with immunoSEQ multiplex PCR; TCRdb's copy has only in-frame clones and lacks some. V, J and clone size reflect that table, while D and trimming were determined from the DNA. The repertoire includes about 100,000 clones, around 80% of them detected once, and over 7.5% sits in the top ten. The material sequenced was peripheral blood. This clonotype was obtained from a man aged 55 to 70 with active or convalescent COVID-19.

The CDR3 DNA is TGTGCCAGCAGGGGACAGGGGGCTGGTGGCTACACCTTC. It specifies CASRGQGAGGYTF. This chain uses TRBV2 with TRBJ1-2; TRBD1 matches at 12 bases. Losses at the gene ends were 6 bases for V and 7 bases for J; bases not matched to a gene: 3. The CDR3 is 13 residues long. Germline values: CDR1 SNHLY, CDR2 FYNNEI.